This TCR beta chain appears in the sequencing data of a study of cytomegalovirus exposure and HLA in healthy donors. Use of 60 Vbeta and 13 Jbeta primers characterized the PCR. Assay used: immunoSEQ multiplex PCR; TCRdb lists only in-frame clones, some missing. The data hold approximately 170,000 clones, with 68% observed a single time. This clone showed up just a few times. The TCR sequence derives from a man in his fifties or sixties in good health and CMV-seronegative. Sequences were obtained from PBMCs.

The CDR3 DNA reads as TGCGCCAGCAGCCAAAAGCCCGGACAGGGGCCCGGGGAGCTGTTTTTT. Residues: CASSQKPGQGPGELFF. This rearrangement joins TRBV4-1 to TRBJ2-2; 9 bases match TRBD1. Losses at the gene ends were 2 bases for V and 6 bases for J; bases not matched to a gene: 7. Germline V lookup: CDR1 MGHRA, CDR2 YSYEKL. The CDR3 totals 16 residues.